A selection of T cell receptor beta chains follows, all from one sample in a study of T and B cells in COVID-19 patients. In TCRdb, the multiplex PCR reads were re-called with MiXCR into one record per CDR3 protein. The sample has around 1,500 distinct CDR3 sequences, approximately 24% seen once; the top ten hold 45% to 65%. Sample: blood. Receptor source: a human donor with active COVID-19. CDR3s include the opening cysteine and the closing phenylalanine or tryptophan. D genes are given only for firm matches. Some rows have no size entry. The others give once, few or many, or a class for an expanded clone.

J gene	D gene	V gene	clone size	CDR3 DNA	CDR3 protein
TRBJ2-6	TRBD1	TRBV6-5	medium-sized	TGTGCCAGCTGCCCGGGACAGGGGAGGGTTGGGGCCAACGTCCTGACTTTC	CASCPGQGRVGANVLTF
TRBJ1-1	NA	TRBV12-3/TRBV12-4	few	TGTGCCAGCAGTTTAAGGGCTTGGAACACTGAAGCTTTCTTT	CASSLRAWNTEAFF
TRBJ1-2	TRBD1	TRBV6-5	medium-sized	TGTGCCAGCAGTTTCCTGACAGGGAGGGTATATGGCTACACCTTC	CASSFLTGRVYGYTF
TRBJ1-6	NA	TRBV11-2	few	TGTGCCAGCAGCTCCGAACAGGGATTCGGGAAAACTTGGTCACCCCTCCACTTT	CASSSEQGFGKTWSPLHF
TRBJ2-5	NA	TRBV6-2/TRBV6-3	medium-sized	TGTGCCAGCAGCCAACCTCGGGGAGGCGTCGAGACCCAGTACTTC	CASSQPRGGVETQYF
TRBJ1-2	NA	TRBV10-2	NA	TGCGCCAGCAGGGCGGGGGGGCCGAACTATGGCTACACCTTC	CASRAGGPNYGYTF
TRBJ1-5	NA	TRBV4-1	few	TGCGCCAGCAGCCAAGATATGGTAGGGTATCAGCCCCAGCATTTT	CASSQDMVGYQPQHF
TRBJ1-2	NA	TRBV12-3/TRBV12-4	NA	TGTGCCAGCAGTTTTCTCCTACAGGGTTCGGGCTACACCTTC	CASSFLLQGSGYTF
TRBJ2-1	NA	TRBV5-1	medium-sized	TGCGCCAGCACGGAGGGGACACAAACCTACAATGAGCAGTTCTTC	CASTEGTQTYNEQFF
TRBJ1-5	NA	TRBV7-2	NA	TGTGCCAGCAGGAAGGACGGTACCCAGCCCCAGCATTTT	CASRKDGTQPQHF
TRBJ2-3	TRBD1	TRBV6-2/TRBV6-3	medium-sized	TGTGCCGGCGGACAGGACGTTCAGGATACGCAGTATTTT	CAGGQDVQDTQYF
TRBJ2-2	NA	TRBV6-1	large	TGTGCCAGCAGCGGAGCCAGGAACACCGGGGAGCTGTTTTTT	CASSGARNTGELFF
TRBJ2-7	NA	TRBV12-3/TRBV12-4	medium-sized	TGTGCCAGCAGTTTAAGGCGATCCTCCTACGAGCAGTACTTC	CASSLRRSSYEQYF
TRBJ1-4	TRBD1	TRBV19	medium-sized	TGTGCCAGTAGTATTGCAGGGGGACGTGGAACTAATGAAAAACTGTTTTTT	CASSIAGGRGTNEKLFF
TRBJ2-7	NA	TRBV6-1	medium-sized	TGTGCCAGCAGTGTCGCGGGGACCTACGAGCAGTACTTC	CASSVAGTYEQYF
TRBJ1-3	NA	TRBV18	medium-sized	TGTGCCAGCCTCCACCCTCAAGTGGGAAACACCATATATTTT	CASLHPQVGNTIYF
TRBJ2-1	NA	TRBV5-4	medium-sized	TGTGCCACCCAGACCTGGAATGACGATGAGCAGTTCTTC	CATQTWNDDEQFF
TRBJ2-2	NA	TRBV19	NA	NA	CASSIQGWDIQYFGAGELFF
TRBJ2-3	TRBD2	TRBV19	NA	TGTGCCAGTAGTATGGCTAGCGGGATCAACCTAGGGGGCACAGATACGCAGTATTTT	CASSMASGINLGGTDTQYF
TRBJ2-5	NA	TRBV25-1	NA	TGTGCCAGCAGTGAACCCGGGACCCAAGAGACCCAGTACTTC	CASSEPGTQETQYF
TRBJ2-7	NA	TRBV12-3/TRBV12-4	medium-sized	TGTGCCAGCAGTTTCGGGTTCTCCTACGAGCAGTACTTC	CASSFGFSYEQYF
TRBJ2-7	NA	TRBV29-1	few	TGCAGCGTGACGGGCCGGGCAACGGGCCCGGCGCAGTACTTC	CSVTGRATGPAQYF
TRBJ2-3	NA	TRBV7-2	medium-sized	TGTGCCAGCAGCTACTGGCTAGATACGCAGTATTTT	CASSYWLDTQYF
TRBJ2-7	NA	TRBV5-4	NA	TGTGCCAGCAGCTTGGGTGGGGGGCCGGGGGAGCAGTACTTC	CASSLGGGPGEQYF
TRBJ2-7	TRBD2	TRBV7-2	medium-sized	TGTGCCAGCATGGCGGGAGGGCCCTACGAGCAGTACTTC	CASMAGGPYEQYF
TRBJ2-1	TRBD1	TRBV4-2	NA	TGTGCCAGCAGCCAAGCAGGAACAGGGGGCATCGATGAGCAGTTCTTC	CASSQAGTGGIDEQFF
TRBJ1-1	TRBD1	TRBV6-5	NA	TGTGCCAGCAACCCGATTCAGGGGGTGAACACTGAAGCTTTCTTT	CASNPIQGVNTEAFF
TRBJ1-4	NA	TRBV20-1	NA	TGCAGTGCTAAACAGCTCGAGAAACTGTTTTTT	CSAKQLEKLFF
TRBJ2-1	NA	TRBV29-1	NA	TGCAGCGTTGAATCGACAGCCCTTGCCGCTTACAATGAGCAGTTCTTC	CSVESTALAAYNEQFF
TRBJ2-1	TRBD2	TRBV12-3/TRBV12-4	NA	TGTGCCAGCAGTTTTGGACTAGCGAGCAATGAGCAGTTCTTC	CASSFGLASNEQFF
TRBJ2-7	NA	TRBV20-1	NA	TGCAGTGCTAGACAGGAGTCCTACGAGCAGTACTTC	CSARQESYEQYF
TRBJ2-6	NA	TRBV5-1	medium-sized	TGCGCCAGCAGCGTGACAGCTACTGGGGCCAACGTCCTGACTTTC	CASSVTATGANVLTF
TRBJ2-7	TRBD1	TRBV15	NA	TGTGTCACCAGCAGTGGAGACAGGGTGTACGAGCAGTACTTC	CVTSSGDRVYEQYF
TRBJ2-5	NA	TRBV10-3	few	TGTGCCATCAGTGTCGGGCAAGAGACCCAGTACTTC	CAISVGQETQYF
TRBJ2-2	NA	TRBV14	few	TGTGCCAGCAGCCCGGTACAAATCGGGGAGCTGTTTTTT	CASSPVQIGELFF
TRBJ2-3	NA	TRBV5-5	medium-sized	TGTGCCAGCAGCCCGGCAGCAGATACGCAGTATTTT	CASSPAADTQYF
TRBJ2-3	TRBD1	TRBV9	NA	TGTGCCAGCAAAAGGGACAGGGGACCTCGGGATACGCAGTATTTT	CASKRDRGPRDTQYF